The 22 T cell receptor beta chains in this list originate from one sample, sequenced in a study of neurological immune-mediated disorders (dated by TCRdb to between 2019 and 2020). The library was built by means of 5' RACE. TCRdb shows the sequencer as Illumina HiSeq 2500. TCRdb itself trimmed the public reads at Q25 with fastp, ran MiXCR and retained productive beta chains. Each CDR3 protein gets just one entry, which takes the most common genes and DNA from the rows behind it. The sample includes some 30,000 distinct CDR3 sequences, with roughly 14% observed a single time. Of the sample, roughly a quarter falls within the top ten clones. The sequencing sample was made of PBMCs. All receptors derive from a man in his 70s in good health.

This clonotype was seen repeatedly, ten times or more. The chain is built from TRBV20-1 and TRBJ2-1, with D maybe TRBD2 (6 bases). With 6 bases removed from V and 7 bases from J, the gap between germline ends came to 16 bases. The CDR3 spans 13 residues. Germline CDR1 is DFQATT and CDR2 is SNEGSKA (reference sequence). The CDR3 protein is CSARRVAGNEQFF. The CDR3 DNA sequence: TGCAGTGCCCGTCGGGTGGCGGGGAATGAGCAGTTCTTC.

This clonotype was picked up many times. The chain is built from TRBV7-2 and TRBJ2-5; D remains unclear. Trimming removed 2 bases from V and 2 bases from J, with 9 bases in between. The CDR3 has 14 amino acids. CDR1 is SGHTA, CDR2 FQGNSA, per germline. Here the CDR3 reads CASSLLTRQETQYF. In DNA form, the CDR3 reads TGTGCCAGCAGCTTACTGACAAGACAAGAGACCCAGTACTTC.

This clonotype has ten or more counts. This chain connects TRBV12-3 or TRBV12-4 to TRBJ2-4; 9 nucleotides line up with TRBD2. The CDR3 has 15 residues. The trim removed 8 bases at V and 5 bases at J, leaving 10 bases unmatched. The CDR3 nucleotides are TGTGCCAGCGCTGGAGCGGGGGGCCTGCAAAACATTCAGTACTTC. Its protein is CASAGAGGLQNIQYF.

This clonotype was counted many times. The chain uses TRBV2 and TRBJ2-2, with no clear D. V lost 6 bases and J lost 1, with 9 bases in between. Per the germline V gene, CDR1 is SNHLY and CDR2 is FYNNEI. This CDR3 has 14 amino acids. In DNA, the CDR3 is TGTGCCAGCAGCGCTCGACGGAACACCGGGGAGCTGTTTTTT. The encoded protein is CASSARRNTGELFF.

In its sample, this clonotype was seen many times. V is TRBV18 and J is TRBJ2-1; TRBD2 is a possible D gene (5 bases). The V gene lost 3 bases and the J gene lost 0 bases, with 6 bases spanning the gap. This CDR3 has 14 residues. Per the germline V gene, CDR1 is KGHSH and CDR2 is LQKENI. The CDR3 loop is CASSPGSSYNEQFF. The CDR3, as DNA: TGTGCCAGCTCACCGGGGAGCTCCTACAATGAGCAGTTCTTC. The full variable domain, its missing parts supplied by reference TRBV18 and TRBJ2-1, is NAGVMQNPRHLVRRRGQEARLRCSPMKGHSHVYWYRQLPEEGLKFMVYLQKENIIDESGMPKERFSAEFPKEGPSILRIQQVVRGDSAAYFCASSPGSSYNEQFFGPGTRLTVL.

The sample holds many counts of this clonotype. The rearrangement joins TRBV6-5 to TRBJ2-2, with D unclear. The CDR3 is 12 residues long. V lost 0 bases to trimming and J lost 6 bases, with 2 bases between them. The germline gives CDR1 MNHEY, CDR2 SVGAGI. CDR3 in amino acids: CASSYSPGELFF. The CDR3 bases are TGTGCCAGCAGTTACTCGCCCGGGGAGCTGTTTTTT.

This clonotype has only a few counts. The chain uses TRBV19 and TRBJ1-6; possible D gene TRBD1, 6 bases. The V and J ends lost 6 bases and 10 bases respectively, with 16 bases between them. Germline V gives CDR1 LNHDA, CDR2 SQIVND (reference sequence). CDR3 length: 14 amino acids. The CDR3 protein is CASRFGYRASPLHF. For the CDR3, the DNA is TGTGCCAGTAGATTTGGATACAGGGCCTCACCCCTCCACTTT. Complete variable domain (other parts from reference TRBV19 and TRBJ1-6): DGGITQSPKYLFRKEGQNVTLSCEQNLNHDAMYWYRQDPGQGLRLIYYSQIVNDFQKGDIAEGYSVSREKKESFPLTVTSAQKNPTAFYLCASRFGYRASPLHFGNGTRLTVT.

This clonotype has at least ten counts. The chain recombines TRBV20-1 with TRBJ2-7, with D maybe TRBD1 (6 bases). Trimming cost V 3 bases and J 1 base, with 16 bases left between them. The CDR3 covers 15 residues. Per germline, CDR1 DFQATT and CDR2 SNEGSKA (reference sequence). The CDR3 DNA follows: TGCAGTGCTAGGTCCCCACAGGGAAAGTCCTACGAGCAGTACTTC. Translated: CSARSPQGKSYEQYF.

This clonotype was seen only once. The chain uses TRBV5-1 and TRBJ1-1, with TRBD1 as a possible D gene (5 bases). Germline V CDR1 and CDR2: SGHRS, YFSETQ. V was trimmed by 0 bases and J by 4 bases, leaving 10 bases between them. This CDR3 spans 14 amino acids. In DNA form, the CDR3 reads TGCGCCAGCAGCTTGGAATGGGGGGGCACTGAAGCTTTCTTT. Its protein is CASSLEWGGTEAFF.

This clonotype came up many times. The chain combines TRBV11-1 with TRBJ2-3; D gene uncertain. The CDR3 runs 11 residues. Germline values: CDR1 SGHAT, CDR2 FQDESV (reference sequence). The V gene lost 3 bases and the J gene lost 6 bases, with 4 bases spanning the gap. CDR3 nucleotide sequence: TGTGCCAGCAGCTTTAGTGATACGCAGTATTTT. This translates into CASSFSDTQYF.

This clonotype was recorded many times. The V gene is TRBV28, the J gene TRBJ2-7; 9 positions match TRBD1. With 4 bases clipped from V and 5 bases from J, the junction kept 9 bases outside the gene matches. This CDR3 region has 15 residues. Germline loops: CDR1 MDHEN, CDR2 SYDVKM. CDR3 amino acids: CASSSGGQGNHEQYF. CDR3 DNA: TGTGCCAGCAGTTCGGGGGGACAGGGAAACCACGAGCAGTACTTC.

This clonotype appeared many times. V usage is TRBV7-2 and J usage is TRBJ1-5; D uncertain. There are 16 residues in the CDR3. V dropped 2 bases and J dropped 0 bases, with 11 bases sitting between them. CDR1 and CDR2 (germline): SGHTA, FQGNSA. The CDR3 protein is CASSLSTGYSNQPQHF. CDR3 sequence (DNA): TGTGCCAGCAGCTTAAGTACGGGGTATAGCAATCAGCCCCAGCATTTT.

Concerning this clonotype itself: Just one base apart from a much larger clone, this may be a read error. This chain links TRBV5-1 with TRBJ2-3, with 7 positions matching TRBD1. CDR3 length: 16 amino acids. Germline V gene lookup returns CDR1 SGHRS and CDR2 YFSETQ. The trim removed 0 bases at V and 5 bases at J, leaving 9 bases unmatched. For the CDR3, the DNA is TGCGCCAGCAGCTTGGGGGGAAAGGGGGCCTTAGATACGCAGTATTTT. As protein: CASSLGGKGALDTQYF.

At least ten counts were recorded for this clonotype. The DNA is left out, because the CDR3 cannot be placed on it with certainty; the CDR3 is given as TCRdb lists it. V usage is TRBV7-2 and J usage is TRBJ2-1; the D segment call TRBD2 is taken from the table without a DNA check. In germline, CDR1 is SGHTA, CDR2 FQGNSA. The CDR3 is 15 residues long, ends included. The chain's CDR3 is CASSPQRVGQGSSFF.

This rearrangement joins TRBV20-1 to TRBJ2-3; 8 nucleotides line up with TRBD2. Germline V CDR1 and CDR2: DFQATT, SNEGSKA (reference sequence). The CDR3 covers 15 residues. J gave up 1 base and V 0 bases, and 3 bases lay outside the gene matches. DNA for the CDR3: TGCAGTGCTAGAGACCGCGGGGGGCGCACAGATACGCAGTATTTT. Its protein product is CSARDRGGRTDTQYF.

The table lists this clonotype with many counts. This chain connects TRBV7-6 to TRBJ2-1, with no clear D. CDR3 length: 13 residues. V was cut by 3 bases and J by 7 bases, with 10 bases left in between. CDR1 and CDR2 from the germline V gene are SGHVS and FNYEAQ. The CDR3 here is CASSFDRANEQFF. The DNA for the CDR3 is TGTGCCAGCAGCTTTGATCGGGCGAATGAGCAGTTCTTC.

This clonotype was detected many times. V usage is TRBV20-1 and J usage is TRBJ1-4; D remains ambiguous. The CDR3 length is 12 residues. Germline V gives CDR1 DFQATT, CDR2 SNEGSKA (reference sequence). The V and J ends lost 2 bases and 5 bases respectively, with 6 bases between them. CDR3 amino acids: CSARTLNEKLFF. CDR3 DNA sequence: TGCAGTGCTAGAACCTTAAATGAAAAACTGTTTTTT.

At least ten counts were recorded for this clonotype. CDR3 sequence reads: CSAPNIGDYNEQFF. CDR3 coding DNA: TGCAGTGCACCTAATATTGGGGATTACAATGAGCAGTTCTTC. The V gene is TRBV20-1, the J gene TRBJ2-1; D gene uncertain. The V gene's germline CDR1 is DFQATT and CDR2 SNEGSKA (reference sequence). Trimming stripped 6 bases from V and 4 bases from J, with 16 bases between. There are 14 residues in the CDR3.

In its sample, this clonotype was seen many times. The chain couples TRBV20-1 to TRBJ1-1, with D perhaps TRBD1 (5 bases). This CDR3 is built from 14 residues. Between the trimmed V and J ends, which lost 3 bases and 1 base, there was a span of 12 bases. Germline-derived CDR1 and CDR2 are DFQATT and SNEGSKA (reference sequence). The DNA for the CDR3 is TGCAGTGCTAGGGCCCGGGGGGGGAACACTGAAGCTTTCTTT. Translating it yields CSARARGGNTEAFF.

There are many counts of this clonotype. The rearrangement uses TRBV15 and TRBJ1-1; TRBD1 matches at 8 bases. The CDR3 is 14 residues long. Per germline, CDR1 LNHNV and CDR2 YYDKDF (reference sequence). Unmatched junction bases numbered 0, after V lost 3 bases and J lost 0 bases. CDR3 protein: CATSRDRVNTEAFF. CDR3 nucleotide sequence: TGTGCCACCAGCAGGGACAGGGTGAACACTGAAGCTTTCTTT.

This clonotype was seen ten or more times. V usage is TRBV6-5 and J usage is TRBJ1-5, with D possibly TRBD1 on 6 matching bases. Per the germline V gene, CDR1 is MNHEY and CDR2 is SVGAGI. CDR3 length: 14 amino acids. With 6 bases removed from V and 3 bases from J, the gap between germline ends came to 12 bases. CDR3 residues: CASRRGGTNQPQHF. The CDR3 DNA follows: TGTGCCAGCAGAAGGGGGGGCACCAATCAGCCCCAGCATTTT.

This clonotype was recorded many times. The chain combines TRBV9 with TRBJ1-1; D is perhaps TRBD1 (5 bases). This CDR3 contains 16 residues. Trimming left V 0 bases short and J 3 bases short, with 15 bases between. Germline V CDR1 and CDR2: SGDLS, YYNGEE. CDR3 in DNA: TGTGCCAGCAGCGTAGCTGGAAAGGGGAGAGACACTGAAGCTTTCTTT. Residues: CASSVAGKGRDTEAFF. Using reference TRBV9 and TRBJ1-1 for the parts outside the CDR3, the full variable domain is DSGVTQTPKHLITATGQRVTLRCSPRSGDLSVYWYQQSLDQGLQFLIQYYNGEERAKGNILERFSAQQFPDLHSELNLSSLELGDSALYFCASSVAGKGRDTEAFFGQGTRLTVV.